This record concerns one T cell receptor beta chain sequence. Study processing details: Scientists estimated how many nucleated cells there were by amplifying reference gene primers. Repertoires were generated with immunoSEQ multiplex PCR, while TCRdb's copy carries only in-frame clones and drops some. For V, J and clone size, that table is used; D and trimming come from the DNA. The repertoire holds around 85,000 clones, with about 82% as singletons. These data belong to a study of blood T cell repertoires in COVID-19. This clonotype was obtained from a man between 45 and 60 years old with active COVID-19. The sequenced material came from peripheral blood.

In nucleotides, the CDR3 is TGTGCCAGCACCTCCGGGACAGGGCGAGAGACCCAGTACTTC. Residues: CASTSGTGRETQYF. V is TRBV27 and J is TRBJ2-5; TRBD1 agrees at 9 bases. CDR1 and CDR2 (germline): MNHEY, SMNVEV (reference sequence). The CDR3 loop spans 14 amino acids. V was pared by 7 bases and J by 4 bases, with 7 bases of the junction left unmatched.